The T cell receptor (beta chain) under discussion was sequenced for a study of vaccination and CD4 T cells after COVID-19. Turning to the study itself: Stimulation of the cells used overlapping spike peptide pools from SARS-CoV-2 and from the common cold coronaviruses HCoV-NL63, HCoV-OC43 and HCoV-229E.

On this clonotype itself: Its matching antigen is unknown.

Once obtained from cultured CD4+ T cells, the DNA was sequenced using the Oncomine TCR Beta short-read assay. TCRdb called the PCR reads again in MiXCR, with one record for every CDR3 protein. The table shows about 8,900 distinct CDR3 sequences, with roughly three fifths occurring only once. V was pared by 3 bases and J by 1 base, with 10 bases between. CDR3 length equals 14 residues. Germline V gene lookup returns CDR1 DFQATT and CDR2 SNEGSKA (reference sequence). Treatment defined: approximately 11-day PBMC culture with coronavirus spike peptide pools or control peptides (ViraFEST assay). After expanding antigen-specific T cells with peptide pools, ViraFEST sequenced their TCRs.

The TCR was taken from a human donor who had recovered from COVID-19. The rearrangement uses TRBV20-1 and TRBJ1-5, with TRBD1 as a possible D gene (5 bases). The sequencing sample was made of CD4+ T cells from blood, cultured in vitro. The CDR3 nucleotides read TGCAGTGCTAGCCCTGGGGGAAGCAATCAGCCCCAGCATTTT. It specifies CSASPGGSNQPQHF.